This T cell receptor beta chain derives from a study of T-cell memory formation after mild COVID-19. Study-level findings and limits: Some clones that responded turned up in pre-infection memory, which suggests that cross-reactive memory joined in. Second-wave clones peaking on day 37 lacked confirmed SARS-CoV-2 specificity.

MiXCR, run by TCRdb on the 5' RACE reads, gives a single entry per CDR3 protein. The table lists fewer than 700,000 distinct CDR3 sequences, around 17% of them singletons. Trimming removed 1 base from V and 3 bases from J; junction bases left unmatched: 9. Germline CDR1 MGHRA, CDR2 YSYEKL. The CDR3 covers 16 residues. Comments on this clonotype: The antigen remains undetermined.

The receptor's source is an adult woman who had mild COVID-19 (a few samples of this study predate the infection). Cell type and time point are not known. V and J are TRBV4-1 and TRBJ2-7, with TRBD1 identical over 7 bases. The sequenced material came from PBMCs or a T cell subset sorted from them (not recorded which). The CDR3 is CASSQAAQGRGYEQYF. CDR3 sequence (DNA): TGCGCCAGCAGCCAAGCAGCACAGGGGAGAGGCTACGAGCAGTACTTC.